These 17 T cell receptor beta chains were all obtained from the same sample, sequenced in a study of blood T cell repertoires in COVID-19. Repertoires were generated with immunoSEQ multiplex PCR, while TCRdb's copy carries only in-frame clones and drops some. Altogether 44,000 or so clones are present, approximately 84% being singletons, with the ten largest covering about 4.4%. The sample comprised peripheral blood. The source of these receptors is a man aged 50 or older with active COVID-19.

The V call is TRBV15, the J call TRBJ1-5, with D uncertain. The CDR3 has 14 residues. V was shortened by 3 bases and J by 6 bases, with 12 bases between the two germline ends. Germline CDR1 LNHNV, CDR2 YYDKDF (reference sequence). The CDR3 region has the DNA TGTGCCACCAGCAGTGCCCGTGGGCGTCAGCCCCAGCATTTT. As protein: CATSSARGRQPQHF.

CDR3 nucleotide sequence: TGTGCCAGGCGGGGGGCAGCAGATACGCAGTATTTT. Protein product: CARRGAADTQYF. The V call is TRBV2, the J call TRBJ2-3, with 8 bases fitting TRBD2. The CDR3 has 12 amino acids. With V trimmed by 9 bases and J by 4 bases, 3 bases remained unmatched. CDR1 and CDR2 (germline): SNHLY, FYNNEI.

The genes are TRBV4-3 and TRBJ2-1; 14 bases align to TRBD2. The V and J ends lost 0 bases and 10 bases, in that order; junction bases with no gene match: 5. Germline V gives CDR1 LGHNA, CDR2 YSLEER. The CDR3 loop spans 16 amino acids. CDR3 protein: CASSQDGTSGGREQFF. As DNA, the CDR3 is TGCGCCAGCAGCCAAGATGGGACTAGCGGGGGTAGGGAGCAGTTCTTC.

The CDR3 region has the DNA TGTGCCAGCAGTTTATCCCTCCTTCTAGTTGGCAATGAGCAGTTCTTC. Translated: CASSLSLLLVGNEQFF. The chain uses TRBV27 and TRBJ2-1; D gene unclear. CDR3 length: 16 residues. Per germline, CDR1 MNHEY and CDR2 SMNVEV (reference sequence). Trimming left V 0 bases short and J 6 bases short, with 15 bases between.

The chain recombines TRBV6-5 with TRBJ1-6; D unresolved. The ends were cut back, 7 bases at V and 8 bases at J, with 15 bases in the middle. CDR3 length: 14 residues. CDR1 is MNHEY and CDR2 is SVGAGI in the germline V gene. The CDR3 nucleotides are TGTGCCAGCACCCCGACCGGAGCGGATTCACCCCTCCACTTT. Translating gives CASTPTGADSPLHF.

The CDR3 region is CASSKGLRTTDTQYF. In nucleotides, the CDR3 is TGTGCCAGCAGCAAGGGGTTGCGGACCACAGATACGCAGTATTTT. The rearrangement uses TRBV3-1 (or the pseudogene TRBV3-2) and TRBJ2-3; D might be TRBD1 (5 bases). This CDR3 has 15 residues. The V and J ends lost 5 bases and 2 bases respectively, with 14 bases between them. The germline gives CDR1 LGHDT, CDR2 YNNKEL (reference sequence).

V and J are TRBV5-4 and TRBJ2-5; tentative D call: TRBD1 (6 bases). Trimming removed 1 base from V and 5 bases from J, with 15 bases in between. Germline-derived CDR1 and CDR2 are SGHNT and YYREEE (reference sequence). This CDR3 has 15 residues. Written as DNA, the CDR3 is TGTGCCAGCAGCTTGCTACAGGGAGTTCGGGAGACCCAGTACTTC. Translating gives CASSLLQGVRETQYF.

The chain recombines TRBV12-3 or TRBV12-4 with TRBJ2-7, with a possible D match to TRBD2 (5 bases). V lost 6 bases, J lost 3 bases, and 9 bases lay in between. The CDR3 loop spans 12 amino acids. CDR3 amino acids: CASSPGLYEQYF. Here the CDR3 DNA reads TGTGCCAGCAGCCCTGGACTCTACGAGCAGTACTTC.

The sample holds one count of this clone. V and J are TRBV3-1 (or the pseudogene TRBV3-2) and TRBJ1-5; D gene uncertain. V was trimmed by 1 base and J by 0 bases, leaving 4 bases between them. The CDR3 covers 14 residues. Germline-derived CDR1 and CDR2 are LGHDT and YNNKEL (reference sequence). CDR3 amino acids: CASSQASSNQPQHF. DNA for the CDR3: TGTGCCAGCAGCCAAGCGAGTAGCAATCAGCCCCAGCATTTT.

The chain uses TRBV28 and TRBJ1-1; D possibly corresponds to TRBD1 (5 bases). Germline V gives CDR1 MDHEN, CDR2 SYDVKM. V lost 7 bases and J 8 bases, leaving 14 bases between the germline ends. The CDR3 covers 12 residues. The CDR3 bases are TGTGCCAGCATCACAGGAAGGGTAGAAGCTTTCTTT. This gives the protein CASITGRVEAFF.

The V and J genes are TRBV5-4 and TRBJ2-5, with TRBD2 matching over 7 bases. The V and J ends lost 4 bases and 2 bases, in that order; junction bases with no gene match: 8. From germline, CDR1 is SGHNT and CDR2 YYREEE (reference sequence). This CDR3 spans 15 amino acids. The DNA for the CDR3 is TGTGCCAGCAGCCTTAACGGGGGGATGCAAGAGACCCAGTACTTC. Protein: CASSLNGGMQETQYF.

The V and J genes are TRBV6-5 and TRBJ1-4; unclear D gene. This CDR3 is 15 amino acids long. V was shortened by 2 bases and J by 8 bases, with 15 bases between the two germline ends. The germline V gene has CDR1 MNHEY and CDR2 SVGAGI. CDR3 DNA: TGTGCCAGCAGTTACACCTCTTTCGGGGAGGAAAAACTGTTTTTT. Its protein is CASSYTSFGEEKLFF.

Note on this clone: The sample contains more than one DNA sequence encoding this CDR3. Here the CDR3 reads CASSYRGMNTEAFF. The CDR3 region has the DNA TGTGCCAGCAGTTACCGGGGGATGAACACTGAAGCTTTCTTT. The chain recombines TRBV6-5 with TRBJ1-1, with D perhaps TRBD1 (5 bases). The CDR3 spans 14 residues. Trimming took 2 bases from V and 0 from J, leaving 7 bases between them. Germline lookup yields CDR1 MNHEY and CDR2 SVGAGI.

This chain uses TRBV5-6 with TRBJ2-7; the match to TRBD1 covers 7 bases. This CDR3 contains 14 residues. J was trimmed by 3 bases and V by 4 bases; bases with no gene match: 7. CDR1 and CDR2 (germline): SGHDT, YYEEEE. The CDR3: CASSPRTGHYEQYF. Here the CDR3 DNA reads TGTGCCAGCAGCCCCAGGACAGGACACTACGAGCAGTACTTC.

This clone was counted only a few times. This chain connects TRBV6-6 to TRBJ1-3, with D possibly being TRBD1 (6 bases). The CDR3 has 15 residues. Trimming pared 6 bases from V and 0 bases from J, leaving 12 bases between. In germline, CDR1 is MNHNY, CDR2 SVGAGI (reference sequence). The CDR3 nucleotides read TGTGCCAGCAGATCAACAGGGAACTCTGGAAACACCATATATTTT. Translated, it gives CASRSTGNSGNTIYF.

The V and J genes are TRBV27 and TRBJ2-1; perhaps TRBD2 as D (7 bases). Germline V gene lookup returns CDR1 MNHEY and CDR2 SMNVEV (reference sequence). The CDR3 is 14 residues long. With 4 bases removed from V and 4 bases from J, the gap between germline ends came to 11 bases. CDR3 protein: CASSSGGPYNEQFF. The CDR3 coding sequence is TGTGCCAGCAGTTCCGGGGGGCCGTACAATGAGCAGTTCTTC.

In nucleotides, the CDR3 is TGTGCCAGCAGTCCAGGGGGCCACTATGGCTACACCTTC. Residues: CASSPGGHYGYTF. J is TRBJ1-2 and V is TRBV7-9; 8 nucleotides agree with TRBD1. The CDR3 totals 13 residues. Unmatched junction bases numbered 3, after V lost 6 bases and J lost 3 bases. Germline loops: CDR1 SEHNR, CDR2 FQNEAQ (reference sequence).